Below are 24 T cell receptor beta chains sequenced from a single sample in a study of CXCR3-negative and CXCR3-positive naive CD8 T cells. Via 5' RACE with UMI labels, TRB cDNA libraries were prepared. TCRdb re-called the 5' RACE reads; every CDR3 protein appears as one record, without DNA. Recorded for this sample: roughly 24,000 distinct CDR3 sequences. The sample taken for sequencing was memory CD8+ T cells from blood. The receptor source for this set is a human donor in good health. Some clones in this sample may be carry-over from other donors' samples.

The chain is built from TRBV10-3 and TRBJ2-3; TCRdb's assignment of TRBD2 cannot be checked, as there is no DNA. From germline, CDR1 is ENHRY and CDR2 SYGVKD. This CDR3 spans 16 amino acids. The CDR3 is CAISESSGGSTDTQYF.

The genes are TRBV12-3 or TRBV12-4 and TRBJ1-3; as DNA is missing, the TRBD1 call by TCRdb cannot be tested. The CDR3 runs to 18 residues. This CDR3 reads CASSTYSEGQYSGNTIYF.

The V call is TRBV10-3, the J call TRBJ2-7; TCRdb's D call, TRBD2, is unchecked because there is no DNA. Germline V lookup: CDR1 ENHRY, CDR2 SYGVKD. The CDR3 spans 17 residues. The CDR3 loop is CAISEAKPAGGPYEQYF.

The rearrangement joins TRBV7-3 to TRBJ2-1; checking the TCRdb D call of TRBD1 is not possible without DNA. This CDR3 is built from 15 residues. Germline V gives CDR1 SGHTA, CDR2 FQGTGA. CDR3 in amino acids: CASSLEGGDYNEQFF.

This rearrangement joins TRBV5-1 to TRBJ2-7; the TCRdb call, TRBD2, lacks DNA for checking. This CDR3 spans 14 amino acids. Germline lookup yields CDR1 SGHRS and CDR2 YFSETQ. The CDR3 is CASSVASSGYEQYF.

This chain joins TRBV7-6 and TRBJ2-5; TCRdb gives TRBD1 as the D gene, but with no DNA this cannot be confirmed. Germline V lookup: CDR1 SGHVS, CDR2 FNYEAQ. The CDR3 is 14 amino acids. CDR3 amino acids: CASSLGTGVETQYF. Using reference TRBV7-6 and TRBJ2-5 for the parts outside the CDR3, the full variable domain is GAGVSQSPRYKVTKRGQDVALRCDPISGHVSLYWYRQALGQGPEFLTYFNYEAQQDKSGLPNDRFSAERPEGSISTLTIQRTEQRDSAMYRCASSLGTGVETQYFGPGTRLLVL.

V is TRBV7-9 and J is TRBJ2-7; there is no DNA to check the TCRdb D call of TRBD2. CDR1 and CDR2 from the germline V gene are SEHNR and FQNEAQ (reference sequence). This CDR3 spans 15 amino acids. The CDR3 spells CASSSTSGATYEQYF.

The chain links TRBV28 to TRBJ2-1; TCRdb picks TRBD1, but there is no DNA to check that call. The CDR3 is made up of 14 amino acids. CDR1 and CDR2 from the germline V gene are MDHEN and SYDVKM. CDR3 residues: CASSLRGESDEQFF.

The chain is built from TRBV4-3 and TRBJ2-3. The germline CDR1 and CDR2 sequences are LGHNA and YSLEER. The CDR3 sequence is 15 residues long. The CDR3 loop reads CASSQALASTDTQYF.

The chain joins TRBV4-3 to TRBJ2-3; TCRdb gives TRBD1 as the D gene, but with no DNA this cannot be confirmed. This CDR3 is 15 amino acids long. CDR1 is LGHNA, CDR2 YSLEER, per germline. The CDR3 sequence: CASSQDRADTDTQYF.

CDR3 sequence reads: CSVTGQNSYEQYF. This sequence joins TRBV29-1 and TRBJ2-7; TCRdb's D gene call, TRBD1, goes unchecked for lack of DNA. The CDR3 spans 13 residues. Germline CDR1 is SQVTM and CDR2 is ANQGSEA.

The chain uses TRBV29-1 and TRBJ2-7. The CDR3 runs to 12 residues. Germline V CDR1 and CDR2: SQVTM, ANQGSEA. The CDR3 loop reads CSARTDSYEQYF.

The rearrangement links TRBV4-1 to TRBJ2-1; the TRBD2 assignment by TCRdb is unverifiable without DNA. Germline V lookup: CDR1 MGHRA, CDR2 YSYEKL. The CDR3 contains 17 residues. The CDR3: CASSQDPDLLLYNEQFF.

V usage is TRBV6-5 and J usage is TRBJ2-1; as DNA is missing, the TRBD2 call by TCRdb cannot be tested. CDR1 MNHEY and CDR2 SVGAGI come from the germline V gene. This CDR3 is 12 amino acids long. CDR3 amino acids: CASSTQGHEQFF.

V usage is TRBV29-1 and J usage is TRBJ2-7; TCRdb gives TRBD1 as the D gene, but with no DNA this cannot be confirmed. The CDR3 covers 12 residues. Germline loops: CDR1 SQVTM, CDR2 ANQGSEA. The CDR3 sequence is CSVAPGSYEQYF.

V is TRBV27 and J is TRBJ2-2; TCRdb's D call of TRBD1 is untestable without DNA. CDR1 and CDR2 from the germline V gene are MNHEY and SMNVEV (reference sequence). The CDR3 contains 16 residues. The CDR3 protein is CASSLLPRGLTGELFF.

J is TRBJ1-1 and V is TRBV4-1. Germline assignment: CDR1 MGHRA and CDR2 YSYEKL. The CDR3 length is 15 residues. This CDR3 is CASSPTGVFDTEAFF.

This chain links TRBV20-1 with TRBJ2-1; the TCRdb call, TRBD2, lacks DNA for checking. This CDR3 spans 15 amino acids. CDR1 and CDR2 (germline): DFQATT, SNEGSKA (reference sequence). The CDR3 sequence is CSAREAASDYNEQFF.

The chain has TRBV20-1 and TRBJ2-7; TCRdb calls TRBD2, which cannot be checked without DNA. Germline assignment: CDR1 DFQATT and CDR2 SNEGSKA (reference sequence). This CDR3 comprises 13 residues. The CDR3 spells CSATGTSWYEQYF.

V and J are TRBV18 and TRBJ1-1. Looked up from germline, CDR1 is KGHSH and CDR2 is LQKENI. The CDR3 runs to 14 residues. CDR3: CASSPTDGNTEAFF.

The chain carries TRBV29-1 and TRBJ2-7. Germline V gene sequence: CDR1 SQVTM, CDR2 ANQGSEA. The CDR3 is 13 amino acids. CDR3 residues: CSVEGGREYEQYF.

The chain combines TRBV14 with TRBJ2-5. The CDR3 is made up of 13 amino acids. Germline CDR1 and CDR2: SGHDN and FVKESK. This CDR3 is CASSQDRGETQYF. Together with reference TRBV14 and TRBJ2-5, the CDR3 gives the full variable domain: EAGVTQFPSHSVIEKGQTVTLRCDPISGHDNLYWYRRVMGKEIKFLLHFVKESKQDESGMPNNRFLAERTGGTYSTLKVQPAELEDSGVYFCASSQDRGETQYFGPGTRLLVL.

The V gene is TRBV4-1, the J gene TRBJ2-1; checking the TCRdb D call of TRBD1 is not possible without DNA. This CDR3 is 16 amino acids long. The germline gives CDR1 MGHRA, CDR2 YSYEKL. The CDR3 is CASSPPTGESYNEQFF.

The chain combines TRBV7-2 with TRBJ2-1; the D call from TCRdb, TRBD1, cannot be confirmed without DNA. Germline V gene data show CDR1 as SGHTA and CDR2 as FQGNSA. The length of the CDR3 is 15 residues. CDR3 amino acids: CASSAGPGGYNEQFF.